This TCR beta chain appears in the sequencing data of a study of shared clonotypes between healthy human individuals. Study-wide context: Per-donor plates numbered three CD4 naive, three CD4 memory, two CD8 naive and one CD8 memory. Study conclusions and caveats: Relative to their counterparts shared across all four donors, non-shared clonotypes exhibited diminished generation probabilities.

Germline V CDR1 and CDR2: MDHEN, SYDVKM. The CDR3 length is 14 residues. The germline V and J ends were trimmed by 4 bases and 4 bases, with 13 bases remaining between them. Of note for this clone: What it recognizes is unknown.

The study ran the assay at deep level. Sequenced by immunoSEQ multiplex PCR; TCRdb stores in-frame clones only, minus some. The data hold about 2.1 million clones, with about 93% observed a single time. Selected positively for CCR7 and CD45RO-negative, naive CD8 cells excluded terminally differentiated effector memory CD45RA+ cells. This TCR was sampled from a man younger than 30 in good health. Some clones in this sample may be carry-over from other donors' samples. The sequenced sample consisted of naive CD8+ T cells from PBMCs. V usage is TRBV28 and J usage is TRBJ1-2; D perhaps matches TRBD1 (5 bases). The CDR3 DNA is TGTGCCAGCAGTTCAGGGATGGGTGTCTATGGCTACACCTTC. It encodes CASSSGMGVYGYTF.